These 17 T cell receptor beta chains came from one sample sequenced in a study of shared clonotypes between healthy human individuals. TCRdb's copy holds only in-frame clones and misses some; the assay was immunoSEQ multiplex PCR. The table has about 2.4 million clones, roughly 93% seen once. Sequencing was done on a sample of naive CD4+ T cells from PBMCs. Indicated subset: CD45RA+ positively selected. All receptors derive from a man younger than 35 in good health. Some clones in this sample may be carry-over from other donors' samples.

This chain joins TRBV2 and TRBJ1-2, with a weak D call TRBD1 (6 bases). CDR3 size: 12 residues. V lost 7 bases and J lost 4, with 10 bases in between. Germline loops: CDR1 SNHLY, CDR2 FYNNEI. The DNA for the CDR3 is TGTGCCAGCACCAGGGGTGGCTATGGCTACACCTTC. This codes for CASTRGGYGYTF.

The chain recombines TRBV28 with TRBJ2-7; 8 bases map to TRBD1. The CDR3 length is 13 residues. Per germline, CDR1 MDHEN and CDR2 SYDVKM. The junction had 10 bases not matched to a gene; V was cut back by 8 bases and J by 7 bases. CDR3 loop: CASLNRGIGEQYF. CDR3 DNA: TGTGCCAGCCTAAACAGGGGGATCGGAGAGCAGTACTTC.

Concerning this clone: At the DNA level, this CDR3 is encoded by other sequences in the same sample as well. This chain connects TRBV5-1 to TRBJ1-3, with D perhaps TRBD1 (5 bases). The length of the CDR3 is 15 residues. The V gene's germline CDR1 is SGHRS and CDR2 YFSETQ. Trimming pared 1 base from V and 0 bases from J, leaving 8 bases between. The CDR3 protein is CASSLQGISGNTIYF. In nucleotides, the CDR3 is TGCGCCAGCAGCTTGCAGGGCATCTCTGGAAACACCATATATTTT.

Note on this clone: Other DNA sequences of this sample code for an identical CDR3. The chain recombines TRBV18 with TRBJ2-5; D is ambiguous. Germline V gives CDR1 KGHSH, CDR2 LQKENI. The CDR3 extends over 13 amino acids. Deletions cut 6 bases from V and 1 base from J, with 9 bases between. CDR3 loop: CASSGGLQETQYF. In DNA, the CDR3 is TGTGCCAGCTCCGGTGGGCTCCAAGAGACCCAGTACTTC.

The table lists this clone with a count of one. The V and J genes are TRBV18 and TRBJ2-3; TRBD2 matches 7 bases. The V gene's germline CDR1 is KGHSH and CDR2 LQKENI. The CDR3 extends over 17 amino acids. J was trimmed by 2 bases and V by 3 bases; bases with no gene match: 11. The CDR3 sequence: CASSPKGASGDTDTQYF. CDR3 DNA: TGTGCCAGCTCACCTAAAGGGGCTAGCGGAGACACAGATACGCAGTATTTT.

The V and J genes are TRBV5-1 and TRBJ1-2; TRBD1 matches at 7 bases. The CDR3 covers 14 residues. V shed 4 bases, J shed 3 bases, and the junction held 6 bases outside the gene matches. Germline assignment: CDR1 SGHRS and CDR2 YFSETQ. This CDR3 reads CASSSGQAHYGYTF. For the CDR3, the DNA is TGCGCCAGCAGCAGCGGACAGGCTCACTATGGCTACACCTTC.

The chain has TRBV4-3 and TRBJ2-1, with 9 bases lining up with TRBD2. Per the germline V gene, CDR1 is LGHNA and CDR2 is YSLEER. Losses at the gene ends were 0 bases for V and 9 bases for J; bases not matched to a gene: 9. This CDR3 spans 16 amino acids. In DNA, the CDR3 is TGCGCCAGCAGCCAAGAATCAGCGGGAGGTGTTAGTGAGCAGTTCTTC. Protein product: CASSQESAGGVSEQFF.

This chain links TRBV13 with TRBJ2-7; 8 nucleotides line up with TRBD1. The germline V gene has CDR1 PRHDT and CDR2 FYEKMQ (reference sequence). The CDR3 has 17 residues. The V segment lost 3 bases and the J segment 6 bases; nucleotides outside the gene matches: 16. The CDR3 region is CASSFVGKGRGLGEQYF. The CDR3 coding sequence is TGTGCCAGCAGCTTTGTGGGAAAGGGCAGGGGGCTTGGCGAGCAGTACTTC.

This CDR3 reads CASRAKAASTDTQYF. For the CDR3, the DNA is TGTGCCAGCCGCGCAAAAGCGGCTAGCACAGATACGCAGTATTTT. The chain links TRBV7-9 to TRBJ2-3; TRBD2 might be the D (5 bases). Trimming took 8 bases from V and 0 from J, leaving 15 bases between them. The CDR3 is 15 amino acids. Germline assignment: CDR1 SEHNR and CDR2 FQNEAQ (reference sequence). Full variable domain (missing parts from reference TRBV7-9 and TRBJ2-3): DTGVSQNPRHKITKRGQNVTFRCDPISEHNRLYWYRQTLGQGPEFLTYFQNEAQLEKSRLLSDRFSAERPKGSFSTLEIQRTEQGDSAMYLCASRAKAASTDTQYFGPGTRLTVL.

V is TRBV19 and J is TRBJ1-3; D gene ambiguous. Trimming cost V 1 base and J 0 bases, with 13 bases left between them. The CDR3 loop spans 17 amino acids. Germline-derived CDR1 and CDR2 are LNHDA and SQIVND (reference sequence). The CDR3 loop reads CASSIAGVRVSGNTIYF. CDR3 sequence (DNA): TGTGCCAGTAGTATAGCGGGCGTCCGGGTCTCTGGAAACACCATATATTTT.

The chain joins TRBV10-3 to TRBJ1-1; 7 bases line up with TRBD1. After removal of 4 bases from V and 4 bases from J, the junction contained 6 bases not matched to a gene. This CDR3 region has 14 residues. CDR1 and CDR2 (germline): ENHRY, SYGVKD. The CDR3 loop reads CAISAATGITEAFF. In DNA, the CDR3 is TGTGCCATCAGTGCGGCGACAGGGATCACTGAAGCTTTCTTT.

For the CDR3, the DNA is TGTGCCAGCACCTCAGGGACAGGGGGCTTCATTTCCTACAATGAGCAGTTCTTC. Protein: CASTSGTGGFISYNEQFF. V usage is TRBV7-8 and J usage is TRBJ2-1; 12 bases line up with TRBD1. The CDR3 extends over 18 amino acids. Germline trimming cut 7 bases from V and 1 base from J; bases unmatched to any gene: 11. The germline gives CDR1 SGHVS, CDR2 FQNEAQ.

CDR3 coding DNA: TGTGCCATCACTATAACAGGGGCCACAGATACGCAGTATTTT. As protein: CAITITGATDTQYF. V gene TRBV10-3 combines with J gene TRBJ2-3, with TRBD1 identical over 7 bases. Per germline, CDR1 ENHRY and CDR2 SYGVKD. The V segment lost 7 bases and the J segment 2 bases; nucleotides outside the gene matches: 6. The CDR3 runs 14 residues.

The chain recombines TRBV5-1 with TRBJ2-7, with D possibly being TRBD2 (6 bases). In germline, CDR1 is SGHRS, CDR2 YFSETQ. V was clipped by 6 bases and J by 0 bases, with 16 bases between them. The CDR3 totals 15 residues. CDR3 sequence: CASTFGGKGSYEQYF. CDR3 DNA: TGCGCCAGCACCTTCGGGGGAAAGGGCTCCTACGAGCAGTACTTC.

Concerning this clone: Other DNA sequences in the sample encode the same CDR3. The chain combines TRBV30 with TRBJ1-1; no clear D gene. The CDR3 is made up of 13 amino acids. The germline V gene has CDR1 GTSNPN and CDR2 SVGIG (reference sequence). Trimming pared 0 bases from V and 5 bases from J, leaving 10 bases between. CDR3 in DNA: TGTGCCTGGAGTGTAGGTAGAGGGACTGAAGCTTTCTTT. It encodes CAWSVGRGTEAFF.

This clone occurred a few times. This chain connects TRBV2 to TRBJ1-4, with 9 bases identical to TRBD1. The CDR3 has 15 residues. Losses at the gene ends were 3 bases for V and 6 bases for J; bases not matched to a gene: 5. The germline V gene has CDR1 SNHLY and CDR2 FYNNEI. In DNA, the CDR3 is TGTGCCAGCAGTGAGCTAGACAGGGGGGATGAAAAACTGTTTTTT. Its translation: CASSELDRGDEKLFF.

The genes are TRBV19 and TRBJ1-1, with D perhaps TRBD1 (5 bases). This CDR3 contains 15 residues. Trimming took 7 bases from V and 3 from J, leaving 18 bases between them. Germline CDR1 is LNHDA and CDR2 is SQIVND (reference sequence). The CDR3 region is CASTPGGGEDTEAFF. Here the CDR3 DNA reads TGTGCCAGTACCCCTGGGGGAGGGGAGGACACTGAAGCTTTCTTT.